Sequencing of this TCR beta chain was carried out in a study of blood T cell repertoires in COVID-19. Profiling relied on immunoSEQ multiplex PCR, and the TCRdb table lists in-frame clones only, not all of them. Of around 300,000 clones in the sample, about 88% were seen once. There are 15 residues in the CDR3. V trimming: 8 bases; J trimming: 5 bases; junction bases outside the gene matches: 12. Germline CDR1 reads LNHDA; CDR2 reads SQIVND (reference sequence). The material sequenced was PBMCs or T cells enriched from blood (not recorded which). The TCR comes from a woman between 45 and 60 years old who had recovered from COVID-19. The rearrangement links TRBV19 to TRBJ1-3; the match to TRBD1 covers 7 bases. This chain's CDR3 is CASLGTATARNTIYF. For the CDR3, the DNA is TGTGCCAGTCTCGGGACAGCTACGGCCAGAAACACCATATATTTT. Full variable domain (outside the CDR3, taken from reference TRBV19 and TRBJ1-3): DGGITQSPKYLFRKEGQNVTLSCEQNLNHDAMYWYRQDPGQGLRLIYYSQIVNDFQKGDIAEGYSVSREKKESFPLTVTSAQKNPTAFYLCASLGTATARNTIYFGEGSWLTVV.